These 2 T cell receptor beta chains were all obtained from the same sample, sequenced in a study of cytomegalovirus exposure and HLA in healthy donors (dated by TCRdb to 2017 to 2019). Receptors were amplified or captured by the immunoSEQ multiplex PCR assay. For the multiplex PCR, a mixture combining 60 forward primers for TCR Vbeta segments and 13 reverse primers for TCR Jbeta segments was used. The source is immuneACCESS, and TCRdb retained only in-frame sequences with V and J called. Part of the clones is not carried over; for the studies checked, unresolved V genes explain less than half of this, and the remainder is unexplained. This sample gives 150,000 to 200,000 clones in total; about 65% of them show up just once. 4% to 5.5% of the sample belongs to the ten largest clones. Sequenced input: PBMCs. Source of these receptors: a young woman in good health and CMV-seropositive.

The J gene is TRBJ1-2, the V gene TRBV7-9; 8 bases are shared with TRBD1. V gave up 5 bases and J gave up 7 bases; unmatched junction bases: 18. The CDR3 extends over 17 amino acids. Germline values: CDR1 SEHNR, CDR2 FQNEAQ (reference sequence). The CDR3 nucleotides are TGTGCCAGCAGCCAGGTCCCGGGACAGGACCTATGGGGTGGCTACACCTTC. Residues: CASSQVPGQDLWGGYTF. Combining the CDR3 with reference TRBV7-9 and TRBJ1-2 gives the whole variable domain DTGVSQNPRHKITKRGQNVTFRCDPISEHNRLYWYRQTLGQGPEFLTYFQNEAQLEKSRLLSDRFSAERPKGSFSTLEIQRTEQGDSAMYLCASSQVPGQDLWGGYTFGSGTRLTVV.

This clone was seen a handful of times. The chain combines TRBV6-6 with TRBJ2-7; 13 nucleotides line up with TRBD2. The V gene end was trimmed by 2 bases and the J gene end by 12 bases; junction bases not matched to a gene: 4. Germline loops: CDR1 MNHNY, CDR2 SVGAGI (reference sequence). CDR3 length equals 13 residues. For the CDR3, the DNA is TGTGCCAGCAGTTACACTAGCGGGAGGGCCCCGTACTTC. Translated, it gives CASSYTSGRAPYF.